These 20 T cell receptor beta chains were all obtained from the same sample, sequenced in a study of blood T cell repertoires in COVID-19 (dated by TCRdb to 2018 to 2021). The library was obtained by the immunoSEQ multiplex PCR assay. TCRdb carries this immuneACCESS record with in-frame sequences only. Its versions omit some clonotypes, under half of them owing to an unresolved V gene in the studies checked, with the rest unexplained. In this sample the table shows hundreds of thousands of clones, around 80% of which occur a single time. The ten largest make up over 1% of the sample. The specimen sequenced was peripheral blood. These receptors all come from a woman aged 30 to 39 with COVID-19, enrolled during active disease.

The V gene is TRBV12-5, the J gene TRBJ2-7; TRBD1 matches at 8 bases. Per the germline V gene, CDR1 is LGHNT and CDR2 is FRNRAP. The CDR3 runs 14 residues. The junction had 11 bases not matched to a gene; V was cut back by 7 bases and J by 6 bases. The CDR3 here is CASASPTGGGEQYF. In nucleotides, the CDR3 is TGTGCTAGTGCCAGCCCAACAGGGGGTGGCGAGCAGTACTTC.

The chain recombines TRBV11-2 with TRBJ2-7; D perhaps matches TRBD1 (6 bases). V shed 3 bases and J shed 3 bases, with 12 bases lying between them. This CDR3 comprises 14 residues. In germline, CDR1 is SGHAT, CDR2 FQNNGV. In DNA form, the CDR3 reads TGTGCCAGCAGCTTTGGGCAGGGGTTCTACGAGCAGTACTTC. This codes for CASSFGQGFYEQYF.

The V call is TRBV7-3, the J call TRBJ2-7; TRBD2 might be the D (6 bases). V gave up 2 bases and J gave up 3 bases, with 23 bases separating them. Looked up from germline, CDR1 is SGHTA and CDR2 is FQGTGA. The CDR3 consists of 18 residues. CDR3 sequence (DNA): TGTGCCAGCAGCTTACAACCAGGCTTGGCCGGGGGTTTCTACGAGCAGTACTTC. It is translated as CASSLQPGLAGGFYEQYF.

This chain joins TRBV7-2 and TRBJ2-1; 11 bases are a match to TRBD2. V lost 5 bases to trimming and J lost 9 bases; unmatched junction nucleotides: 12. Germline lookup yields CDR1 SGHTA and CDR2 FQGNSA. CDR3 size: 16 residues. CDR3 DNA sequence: TGTGCCAGCAGCCCCGACCTTCTAGCGGGAGGAGGTGAGCAGTTCTTC. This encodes CASSPDLLAGGGEQFF.

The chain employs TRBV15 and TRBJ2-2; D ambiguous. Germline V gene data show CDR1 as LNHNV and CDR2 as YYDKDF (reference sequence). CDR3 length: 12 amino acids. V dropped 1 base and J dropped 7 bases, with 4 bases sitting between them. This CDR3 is CATSRAGGELFF. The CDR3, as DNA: TGTGCCACCAGCAGAGCCGGCGGGGAGCTGTTTTTT. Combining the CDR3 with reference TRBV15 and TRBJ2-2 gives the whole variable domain DAMVIQNPRYQVTQFGKPVTLSCSQTLNHNVMYWYQQKSSQAPKLLFHYYDKDFNNEADTPDNFQSRRPNTSFCFLDIRSPGLGDTAMYLCATSRAGGELFFGEGSRLTVL.

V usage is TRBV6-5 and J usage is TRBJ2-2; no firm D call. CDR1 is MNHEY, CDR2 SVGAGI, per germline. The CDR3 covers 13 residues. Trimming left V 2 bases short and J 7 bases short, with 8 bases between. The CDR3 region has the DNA TGTGCCAGCAGTTACGTCGAGGTCGGGGAGCTGTTTTTT. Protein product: CASSYVEVGELFF.

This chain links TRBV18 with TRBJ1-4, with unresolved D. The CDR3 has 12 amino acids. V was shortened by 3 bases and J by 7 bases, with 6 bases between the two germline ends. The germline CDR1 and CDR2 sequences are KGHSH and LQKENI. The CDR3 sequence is CASSPGGEKLFF. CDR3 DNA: TGTGCCAGCTCACCCGGCGGTGAAAAACTGTTTTTT.

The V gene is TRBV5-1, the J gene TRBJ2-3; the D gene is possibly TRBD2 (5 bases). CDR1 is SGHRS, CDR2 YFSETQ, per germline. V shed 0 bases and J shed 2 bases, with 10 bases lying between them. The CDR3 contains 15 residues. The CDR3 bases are TGCGCCAGCAGCTTGGTTCTGGGAGACACAGATACGCAGTATTTT. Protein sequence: CASSLVLGDTDTQYF.

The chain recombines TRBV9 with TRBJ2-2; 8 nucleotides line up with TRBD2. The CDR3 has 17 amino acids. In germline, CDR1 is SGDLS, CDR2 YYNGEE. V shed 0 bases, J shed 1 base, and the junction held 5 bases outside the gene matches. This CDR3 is CASSVVGLAQNTGELFF. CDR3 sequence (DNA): TGTGCCAGCAGCGTAGTCGGACTAGCCCAGAACACCGGGGAGCTGTTTTTT.

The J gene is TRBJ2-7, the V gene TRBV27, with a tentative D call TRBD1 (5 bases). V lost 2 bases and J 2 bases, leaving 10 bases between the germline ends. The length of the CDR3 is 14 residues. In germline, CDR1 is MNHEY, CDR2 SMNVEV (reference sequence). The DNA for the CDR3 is TGTGCCAGCAGTTTAGCAGGGTCGGCCTACGAGCAGTACTTC. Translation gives CASSLAGSAYEQYF.

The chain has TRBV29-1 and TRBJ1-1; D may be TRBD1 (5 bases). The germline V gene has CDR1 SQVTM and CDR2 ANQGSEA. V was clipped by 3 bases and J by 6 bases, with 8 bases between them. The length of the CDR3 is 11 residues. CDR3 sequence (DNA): TGCAGCGTTGAGGGGGGGGCTGAAGCTTTCTTT. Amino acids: CSVEGGAEAFF.

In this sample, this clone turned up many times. Here the CDR3 reads CASSLGGGGAIPYNEQFF. In DNA, the CDR3 is TGTGCCAGCAGCTTAGGTGGCGGGGGGGCCATCCCCTACAATGAGCAGTTCTTC. The gene calls are TRBV13 and TRBJ2-1, with 9 bases matching TRBD2. CDR1 and CDR2 (germline): PRHDT, FYEKMQ (reference sequence). V dropped 0 bases and J dropped 2; count of bases not matched to a gene: 8. This CDR3 is built from 18 residues.

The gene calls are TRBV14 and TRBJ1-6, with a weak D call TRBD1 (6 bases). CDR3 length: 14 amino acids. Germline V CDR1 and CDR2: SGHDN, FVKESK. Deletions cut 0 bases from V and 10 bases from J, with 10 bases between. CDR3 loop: CASSQEARGSPLHF. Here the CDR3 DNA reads TGTGCCAGCAGCCAAGAAGCCAGGGGATCACCCCTCCACTTT. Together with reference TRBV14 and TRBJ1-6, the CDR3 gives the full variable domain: EAGVTQFPSHSVIEKGQTVTLRCDPISGHDNLYWYRRVMGKEIKFLLHFVKESKQDESGMPNNRFLAERTGGTYSTLKVQPAELEDSGVYFCASSQEARGSPLHFGNGTRLTVT.

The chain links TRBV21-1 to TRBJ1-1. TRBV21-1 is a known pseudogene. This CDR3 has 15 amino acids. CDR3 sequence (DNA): TGTGCCAGCAGCAAATCGGCGGGCTGGCACACTGAAGCTTTCTTT. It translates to CASSKSAGWHTEAFF.

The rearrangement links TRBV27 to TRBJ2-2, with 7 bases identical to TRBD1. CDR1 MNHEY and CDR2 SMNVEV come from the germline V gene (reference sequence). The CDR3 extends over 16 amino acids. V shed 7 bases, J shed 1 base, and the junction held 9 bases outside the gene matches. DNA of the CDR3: TGTGCCAGCACCTTCTGGGACAGACGGAACACCGGGGAGCTGTTTTTT. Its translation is CASTFWDRRNTGELFF.

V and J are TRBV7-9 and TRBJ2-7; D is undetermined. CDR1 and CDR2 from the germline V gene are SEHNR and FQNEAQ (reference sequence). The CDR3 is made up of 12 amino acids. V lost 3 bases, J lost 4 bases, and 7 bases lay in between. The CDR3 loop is CASSFGDYEQYF. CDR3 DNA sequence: TGTGCCAGCAGCTTCGGAGATTACGAGCAGTACTTC.

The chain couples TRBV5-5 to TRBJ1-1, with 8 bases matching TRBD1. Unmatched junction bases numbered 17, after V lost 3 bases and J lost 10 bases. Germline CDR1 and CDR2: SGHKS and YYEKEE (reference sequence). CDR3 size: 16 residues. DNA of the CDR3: TGTGCCAGCAGCTCCCGCGTACCCCAGGGGGCGCCCGGAGCTTTCTTT. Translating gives CASSSRVPQGAPGAFF. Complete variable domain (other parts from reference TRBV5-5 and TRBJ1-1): DAGVTQSPTHLIKTRGQQVTLRCSPISGHKSVSWYQQVLGQGPQFIFQYYEKEERGRGNFPDRFSARQFPNYSSELNVNALLLGDSALYLCASSSRVPQGAPGAFFGQGTRLTVV.

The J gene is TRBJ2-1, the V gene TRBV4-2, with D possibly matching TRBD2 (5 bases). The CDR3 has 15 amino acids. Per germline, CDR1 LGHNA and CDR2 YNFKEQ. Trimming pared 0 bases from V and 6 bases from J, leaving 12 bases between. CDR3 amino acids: CASSQDLRAINEQFF. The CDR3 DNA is TGTGCCAGCAGCCAAGATCTGCGGGCCATCAATGAGCAGTTCTTC.

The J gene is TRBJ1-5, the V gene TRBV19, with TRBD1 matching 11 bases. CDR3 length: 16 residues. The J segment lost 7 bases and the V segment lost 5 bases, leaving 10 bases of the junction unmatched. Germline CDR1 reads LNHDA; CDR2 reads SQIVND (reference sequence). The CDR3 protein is CASSPKDRGPHQPQHF. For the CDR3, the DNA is TGTGCCAGTAGTCCAAAGGACAGGGGGCCACACCAGCCCCAGCATTTT.

The CDR3 DNA sequence: TGTGCCAGCAGTGAAGCGATATTTACAGAGCATGGCTACACCTTC. Its protein is CASSEAIFTEHGYTF. The chain uses TRBV2 and TRBJ1-2; no reliable D call. The ends were cut back, 0 bases at V and 6 bases at J, with 14 bases in the middle. Germline CDR1 reads SNHLY; CDR2 reads FYNNEI. The CDR3 has 15 residues.